These 20 T cell receptor beta chains originate from one sample sequenced in a study of T cell changes during pregnancy in multiple sclerosis. Method: immunoSEQ multiplex PCR; TCRdb's copy keeps in-frame clones and lacks some. There are fewer than 65,000 clones in the sample; 92% occur only once, and 0.39% lies in the top ten. Source: CD4+ T cells from peripheral blood mononuclear cells, taken after pregnancy. These receptors came from a female donor with multiple sclerosis, enrolled in a pregnancy study.

The rearrangement uses TRBV28 and TRBJ1-5; the D is unclear. Trimming left V 3 bases short and J 4 bases short, with 4 bases between. The CDR3 has 12 amino acids. CDR1 MDHEN and CDR2 SYDVKM come from the germline V gene. The CDR3 loop is CASSFPNQPQHF. Written as DNA, the CDR3 is TGTGCCAGCAGTTTCCCGAATCAGCCCCAGCATTTT.

The chain carries TRBV25-1 and TRBJ2-7; TRBD2 matches 10 bases. V trimming: 5 bases; J trimming: 3 bases; junction bases outside the gene matches: 4. CDR1 is MGHDK, CDR2 SYGVNS, per germline. The CDR3 covers 14 residues. CDR3 in amino acids: CASSPSGSNYEQYF. DNA of the CDR3: TGTGCCAGCAGTCCTAGCGGGAGTAACTACGAGCAGTACTTC.

The CDR3 DNA follows: TGTGCCAGCAGCGGTCCGGGACAGGGGGCTCGGAACACTGAAGCTTTCTTT. Encoded protein: CASSGPGQGARNTEAFF. The rearrangement joins TRBV5-4 to TRBJ1-1; 12 bases agree with TRBD1. Losses at the gene ends were 4 bases for V and 1 base for J; bases not matched to a gene: 8. This CDR3 is 17 amino acids long. Germline assignment: CDR1 SGHNT and CDR2 YYREEE (reference sequence).

A single count supports this clone. The chain links TRBV7-2 to TRBJ2-3; tentative D call: TRBD2 (5 bases). Per the germline V gene, CDR1 is SGHTA and CDR2 is FQGNSA. Trimming took 7 bases from V and 10 from J, leaving 12 bases between them. The CDR3 spans 11 residues. CDR3 DNA sequence: TGTGCCAGCACGAGGGTTGGGGCGCAGTATTTT. Its translation is CASTRVGAQYF.

The J gene is TRBJ1-2, the V gene TRBV6-5; the match to TRBD1 covers 7 bases. The J segment lost 7 bases and the V segment lost 2 bases, leaving 4 bases of the junction unmatched. The CDR3 totals 13 residues. In germline, CDR1 is MNHEY, CDR2 SVGAGI. The CDR3 DNA is TGTGCCAGCAGTTACGAAGGGGGCAGTGGCTACACCTTC. Its protein is CASSYEGGSGYTF.

The CDR3 loop is CASSLRQLGHQETQYF. DNA of the CDR3: TGCGCCAGCAGCTTGAGGCAGCTAGGACATCAAGAGACCCAGTACTTC. V usage is TRBV5-1 and J usage is TRBJ2-5; D is perhaps TRBD1 (5 bases). Germline V gives CDR1 SGHRS, CDR2 YFSETQ. The ends were cut back, 1 base at V and 2 bases at J, with 15 bases in the middle. The CDR3 is 16 amino acids.

The chain uses TRBV6-6 and TRBJ2-6; D is ambiguous. Germline V CDR1 and CDR2: MNHNY, SVGAGI (reference sequence). The V gene lost 9 bases and the J gene lost 0 bases, with 9 bases spanning the gap. The CDR3 length is 14 residues. The CDR3 DNA follows: TGTGCCAGTATCGATAGCTCTGGGGCCAACGTCCTGACTTTC. As protein: CASIDSSGANVLTF.

The CDR3 DNA sequence: TGTGCCAGCAACCAACGGCGGTTTAGCACAGATACGCAGTATTTT. Residues: CASNQRRFSTDTQYF. This chain joins TRBV6-5 and TRBJ2-3, with no clear D. There are 15 residues in the CDR3. Germline V gives CDR1 MNHEY, CDR2 SVGAGI. Trimming pared 7 bases from V and 0 bases from J, leaving 14 bases between.

This clone was detected only once. V gene TRBV19 combines with J gene TRBJ1-2; D may be TRBD1 (6 bases). Deletions cut 5 bases from V and 11 bases from J, with 15 bases between. CDR1 is LNHDA, CDR2 SQIVND, per germline (reference sequence). There are 12 residues in the CDR3. CDR3 residues: CASSRAAGAYTF. The CDR3 DNA is TGTGCCAGTAGTCGGGCGGCAGGGGCATACACCTTC.

The J gene is TRBJ1-2, the V gene TRBV7-3, with 9 bases matching TRBD1. Germline assignment: CDR1 SGHTA and CDR2 FQGTGA. This CDR3 is built from 13 residues. After removal of 5 bases from V and 8 bases from J, the junction contained 6 bases not matched to a gene. The chain's CDR3 is CASSRGQGRGYTF. DNA of the CDR3: TGTGCCAGCAGCAGGGGACAGGGAAGGGGCTACACCTTC.

The rearrangement uses TRBV9 and TRBJ2-5, with a possible D match to TRBD2 (6 bases). The CDR3 length is 15 residues. V lost 0 bases to trimming and J lost 4 bases, with 13 bases between them. Germline V gene sequence: CDR1 SGDLS, CDR2 YYNGEE. For the CDR3, the DNA is TGTGCCAGCAGCGTAGGCGGGGTTGAAGGAGAGACCCAGTACTTC. It translates to CASSVGGVEGETQYF.

The chain recombines TRBV18 with TRBJ1-1; 7 bases match TRBD1. With V trimmed by 4 bases and J by 1 base, 0 bases remained unmatched. Germline V gene lookup returns CDR1 KGHSH and CDR2 LQKENI. This CDR3 is 13 amino acids long. Here the CDR3 reads CASSQGANTEAFF. In nucleotides, the CDR3 is TGTGCCAGCTCACAGGGGGCGAACACTGAAGCTTTCTTT.

The chain carries TRBV7-2 and TRBJ2-4, with unresolved D. This CDR3 has 13 residues. The V end lost 4 bases, the J end lost 4 bases, and 8 bases lay between the germline ends. Germline V gives CDR1 SGHTA, CDR2 FQGNSA. This CDR3 reads CASSWMTKNIQYF. The CDR3 DNA reads as TGTGCCAGCAGCTGGATGACAAAAAACATTCAGTACTTC.

This chain links TRBV7-9 with TRBJ1-1; 10 bases match TRBD1. Trimming took 7 bases from V and 7 from J; bases not matched to a gene: 9. The length of the CDR3 is 14 residues. Germline lookup yields CDR1 SEHNR and CDR2 FQNEAQ (reference sequence). The CDR3 nucleotides read TGTGCCAGCAAACACGGGACAGGGGAGGTTGAAGCTTTCTTT. Amino acids: CASKHGTGEVEAFF.

The chain couples TRBV7-6 to TRBJ1-2; perhaps TRBD1 as D (6 bases). V shed 10 bases and J shed 4 bases, with 16 bases lying between them. The CDR3 sequence is 13 residues long. The V gene's germline CDR1 is SGHVS and CDR2 FNYEAQ. The CDR3 sequence is CATTAGDPYGYTF. CDR3 DNA: TGTGCCACCACCGCAGGGGATCCCTATGGCTACACCTTC.

The gene calls are TRBV28 and TRBJ2-5, with a tentative D call TRBD2 (6 bases). The V gene lost 3 bases and the J gene lost 1 base, with 15 bases spanning the gap. There are 16 residues in the CDR3. Germline-derived CDR1 and CDR2 are MDHEN and SYDVKM. The CDR3 region is CASSLGGGGAQETQYF. The CDR3 DNA is TGTGCCAGCAGTTTGGGGGGTGGAGGGGCCCAAGAGACCCAGTACTTC.

V usage is TRBV7-2 and J usage is TRBJ2-1, with no clear D. CDR1 is SGHTA and CDR2 is FQGNSA in the germline V gene. This CDR3 has 16 residues. Trimming left V 7 bases short and J 1 base short, with 17 bases between. This chain's CDR3 is CASTLSALGSYNEQFF. In DNA form, the CDR3 reads TGTGCCAGCACCCTTTCAGCCCTAGGATCCTACAATGAGCAGTTCTTC. Together with reference TRBV7-2 and TRBJ2-1, the CDR3 gives the full variable domain: GAGVSQSPSNKVTEKGKDVELRCDPISGHTALYWYRQSLGQGLEFLIYFQGNSAPDKSGLPSDRFSAERTGGSVSTLTIQRTQQEDSAVYLCASTLSALGSYNEQFFGPGTRLTVL.

The J gene is TRBJ2-3, the V gene TRBV10-3; weak D call: TRBD2 (5 bases). The ends were cut back, 2 bases at V and 6 bases at J, with 15 bases in the middle. CDR3 length: 15 residues. Germline V gene lookup returns CDR1 ENHRY and CDR2 SYGVKD. As DNA, the CDR3 is TGTGCCATCAGTGAGGCGGGTTTAGTAGGTGATACGCAGTATTTT. Translated, it gives CAISEAGLVGDTQYF.

The chain links TRBV27 to TRBJ2-7; TRBD1 aligns across 7 bases. The V gene end was trimmed by 6 bases and the J gene end by 4 bases; junction bases not matched to a gene: 12. Germline V gene lookup returns CDR1 MNHEY and CDR2 SMNVEV (reference sequence). The length of the CDR3 is 15 residues. The CDR3 region has the DNA TGTGCCAGCAGCGGGACAGCCCTGGGGGAGTACGAGCAGTACTTC. It specifies CASSGTALGEYEQYF.

This clone turned up a few times. In DNA, the CDR3 is TGTGCCAGCAGCTTTTCCTCGACAGGGGAGGATGAGCAGTTCTTC. This translates into CASSFSSTGEDEQFF. The chain uses TRBV7-9 and TRBJ2-1; TRBD1 aligns across 8 bases. The CDR3 spans 15 residues. The ends lost 3 bases at V and 8 bases at J; junction bases unmatched: 9. The germline V gene encodes CDR1 SEHNR and CDR2 FQNEAQ (reference sequence).